The text below deals with one TCR beta chain. Its antigen is not yet known. No base quality information exists; no much larger clone differs at one position. The data originate from a study of shared clonotypes between healthy human individuals (dated by TCRdb to 2020 to 2022). Broadly, across the study: The cohort included a few men and a couple of women between 18 and 49 years of age. To estimate repertoire size and how much clonotypes are shared between individuals, the study performed deep sequencing of blood TCR repertoires from five healthy adults. Per donor, three plates each were used for CD4 naive and CD4 memory, two for CD8 naive, and one for CD8 memory. To increase sequencing depth and limit assay-specific biases, different laboratories used diverse techniques to prepare libraries and sequence TCR repertoires. Per donor, leukapheresis produced somewhere between about 0.85 and 10 billion PBMCs. General findings and caveats noted by the study authors: Incomplete sequencing was indicated by rarefaction of sorted-subset datasets, despite the large sequencing depth. Pairwise subsampling indicated that sequencing depth was expected to affect the degree of clonotype sharing among donors. Sampling was restricted to blood, and TCR repertoires in tissues likely differ from the TCR repertoires found in blood. Compared with non-shared clonotypes, the clonotypes found in all four sorted-subset donors had higher generation probabilities. Because the study included a small number of donors, the genetic and exposure-history diversity represented was limited. Naive subsets generally had larger estimated clonotype richness than memory subsets. Sharing across a few donors was observed for around 4.8% of naive CD4, about 4% of naive CD8, 2% to 2.5% of memory CD4, and roughly 0.4% of memory CD8 clonotypes.

Using the deep immunoSEQ assay, TCR CDR3 regions were amplified from genomic DNA by multiplex PCR. Genomic DNA extracted from each cell subset was distributed evenly over all wells of several immunoSEQ 96-well plates, and each plate served as one replicate. For sorted subsets, roughly 190 ng of genomic DNA, equivalent to around 29,000 T cell genomes, went into each replicate PCR. The purified libraries were quantified using a Qubit 3.0 fluorometer, sized with a Bioanalyzer 2100, and then quantified again using the KAPA Library Quantification kit. A separate single-read 150-cycle Illumina NextSeq 550 flow cell was used to sequence each immunoSEQ 96-well plate. For the original study's pipeline: The immunoSEQ output contained only junctional sequences without quality scores, so filtering could not match that applied to full-length reads. Sequences were annotated with PyIR, a Python wrapper for IgBLAST v1.9, using IMGT germline references to assign V/J genes and CDR3. Any read was removed if the V/J assignment was weak (E-value above 1e-6), the CDR3 was missing, or the read contained stop codons, out-of-frame junctions, or ambiguous translated residues. V3J clonotypes were defined by identical inferred V gene, J gene, and CDR3 amino acid sequence. To compute the percentage overlap between repertoires, the number of shared unique clonotypes was divided by the size of the smaller repertoire. Three approaches were used to assess repertoire richness: RTK rarefaction, the Chao1 estimator, and Recon v2.1 estimates of unobserved clonotypes. Generation probabilities for all TCRbeta clonotypes obtained by the gDNA method from a handful of donors were computed using OLGA. This is the immuneACCESS table as TCRdb keeps it, with only in-frame sequences that have V and J called. A part of the clones is gone; compared with another copy, unresolved V genes explain less than half, and the rest is unexplained. V and J calls and clone size are as listed in that table; D and trimming were resolved from the DNA. The sample yields about a million clones; about 70% were counted once. The ten largest clones take up around 1.4% of the sample.

The donors were healthy, HIV-negative adults who had no recently reported acute infections or vaccinations. Every donor was a Caucasian adult residing in Nashville, Tennessee, USA. CD4+ T cells were enriched by magnetic negative selection; naive cells were then positively selected on CD45RA, and the negative fraction formed the memory subset. After blood collection by leukapheresis, PBMCs were isolated using Ficoll-Histopaque density gradient centrifugation and then cryopreserved in the vapor phase of liquid nitrogen. Analytical flow cytometry was used to check the purity and quantity of each magnetically sorted T cell population. Genomic DNA was isolated from every sorted fraction and measured by UV absorbance on a Nanodrop 2000c. The specimen sequenced was memory CD4+ T cells sorted from blood. The meaning of the sample's cell subset or site label: CD45RA-negative fraction. The TCR sequence derives from a man aged 18 to 29 in good health.

At the DNA level, the sequence is TGTGCCAGCAGCTCTATACTCGAGCAGTACTTC. It specifies CASSSILEQYF. The sequence joins TRBV11-2 to TRBJ2-7; no D gene call is confident. Based on the germline V gene, the CDR1 and CDR2 sequences are SGHAT and FQNNGV. The junction shows trimming of 4 bases on V and 6 bases on J, plus 7 bases between the germline ends. The CDR3, from cysteine to phenylalanine, totals 11 residues. Of all the DNA, just the CDR3 is kept, 33 bases in frame from base 1.